The clone carrying this T cell receptor beta chain showed up many times. Its specificity is not known. These data come from a study of T-cell memory formation after mild COVID-19. Employing constant-segment primers, 5'RACE generated TCR alpha and TCR beta cDNA libraries bearing sample barcodes and UMIs. TCRdb called the 5' RACE reads again in MiXCR, with one record for every CDR3 protein. In the table there are roughly 300,000 distinct CDR3 sequences, roughly 16% of which are singletons. CDR1 and CDR2 (germline): MGHRA, YSYEKL. The V end was cut by 0 bases, the J end by 3 bases, with 11 bases between. This CDR3 is 15 amino acids long. The study, taken as a whole, reports: Contracting CD4+ clones lay largely in CM and EM, with CD8+ ones residing in EMRA.

The sequencing input was PBMCs or a T cell subset sorted from them (not recorded which). The sequence was collected from a man younger than 35 who had mild COVID-19 (a few samples of this study predate the infection). Cell type and time point are not known. V and J are TRBV4-1 and TRBJ1-1; D unclear. The CDR3 region has the DNA TGCGCCAGCAGCCAAGAGGTGACCGGGGACACTGAAGCTTTCTTT. Protein product: CASSQEVTGDTEAFF.